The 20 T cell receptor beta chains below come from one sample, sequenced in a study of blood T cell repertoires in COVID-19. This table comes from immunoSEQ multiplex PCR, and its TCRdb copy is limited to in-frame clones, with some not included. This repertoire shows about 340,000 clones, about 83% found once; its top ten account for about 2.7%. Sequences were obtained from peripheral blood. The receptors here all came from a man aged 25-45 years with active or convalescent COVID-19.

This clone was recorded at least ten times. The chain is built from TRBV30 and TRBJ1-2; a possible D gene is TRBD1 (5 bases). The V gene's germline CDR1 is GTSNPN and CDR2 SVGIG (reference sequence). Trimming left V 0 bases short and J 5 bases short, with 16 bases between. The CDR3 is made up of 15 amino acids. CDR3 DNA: TGTGCCTGGAGTGTACCTAGACAGCCTTATTATGGCTACACCTTC. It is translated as CAWSVPRQPYYGYTF. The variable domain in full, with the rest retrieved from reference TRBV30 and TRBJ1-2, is SQTIHQWPATLVQPVGSPLSLECTVEGTSNPNLYWYRQAAGRGLQLLFYSVGIGQISSEVPQNLSASRPQDRQFILSSKKLLLSDSGFYLCAWSVPRQPYYGYTFGSGTRLTVV.

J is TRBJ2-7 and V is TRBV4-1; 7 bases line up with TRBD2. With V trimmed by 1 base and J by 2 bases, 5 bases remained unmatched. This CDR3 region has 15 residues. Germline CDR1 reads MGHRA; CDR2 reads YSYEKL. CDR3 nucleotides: TGCGCCAGCAGCCAAGGGGCGGGAGCCCCCTACGAGCAGTACTTC. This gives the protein CASSQGAGAPYEQYF.

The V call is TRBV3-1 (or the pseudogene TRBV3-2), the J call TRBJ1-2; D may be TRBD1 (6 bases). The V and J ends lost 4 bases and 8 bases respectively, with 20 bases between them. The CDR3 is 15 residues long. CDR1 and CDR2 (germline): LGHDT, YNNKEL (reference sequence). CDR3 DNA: TGTGCCAGCAGCCCCGGGGGGCGGTCCAACGGCGGCTACACCTTC. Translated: CASSPGGRSNGGYTF.

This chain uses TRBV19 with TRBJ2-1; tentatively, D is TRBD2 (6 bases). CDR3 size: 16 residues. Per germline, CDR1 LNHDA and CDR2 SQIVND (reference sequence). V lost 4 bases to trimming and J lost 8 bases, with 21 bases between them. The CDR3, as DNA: TGTGCCAGTAGTACATGGAGGGCTGTGCCATCGCATGAGCAGTTCTTC. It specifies CASSTWRAVPSHEQFF.

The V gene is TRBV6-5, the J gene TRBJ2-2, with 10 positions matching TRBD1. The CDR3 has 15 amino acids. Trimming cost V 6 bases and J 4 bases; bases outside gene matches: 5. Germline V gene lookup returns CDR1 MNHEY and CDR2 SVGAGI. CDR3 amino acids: CASSPGTGVTGELFF. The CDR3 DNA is TGTGCCAGCAGCCCCGGGACAGGGGTCACCGGGGAGCTGTTTTTT.

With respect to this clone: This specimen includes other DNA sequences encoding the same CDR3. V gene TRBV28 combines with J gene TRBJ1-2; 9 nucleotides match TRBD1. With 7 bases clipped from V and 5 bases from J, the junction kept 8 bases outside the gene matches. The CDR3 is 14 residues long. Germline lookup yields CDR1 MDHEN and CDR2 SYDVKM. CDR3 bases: TGTGCCAGCACTCCCGGGACAGGGATATATGGCTACACCTTC. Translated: CASTPGTGIYGYTF.

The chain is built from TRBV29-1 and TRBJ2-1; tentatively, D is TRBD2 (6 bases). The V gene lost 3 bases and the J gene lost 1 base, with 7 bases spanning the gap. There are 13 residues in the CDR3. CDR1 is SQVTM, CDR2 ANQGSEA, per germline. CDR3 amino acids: CSVEEGSYNEQFF. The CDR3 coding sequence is TGCAGCGTTGAGGAGGGGTCCTACAATGAGCAGTTCTTC.

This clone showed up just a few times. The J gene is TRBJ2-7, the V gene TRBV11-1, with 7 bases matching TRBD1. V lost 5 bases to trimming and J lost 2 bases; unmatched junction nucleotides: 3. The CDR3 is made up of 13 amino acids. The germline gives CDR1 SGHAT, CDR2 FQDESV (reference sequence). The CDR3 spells CASSLDRPYEQYF. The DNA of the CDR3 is TGTGCCAGCAGCCTGGACAGGCCCTACGAGCAGTACTTC.

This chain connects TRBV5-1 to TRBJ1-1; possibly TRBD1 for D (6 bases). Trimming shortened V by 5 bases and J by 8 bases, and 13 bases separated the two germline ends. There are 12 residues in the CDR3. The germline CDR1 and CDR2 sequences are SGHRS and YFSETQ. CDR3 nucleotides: TGCGCCAGCAGTCCAGGGGCAGGAGAAGCTTTCTTT. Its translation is CASSPGAGEAFF.

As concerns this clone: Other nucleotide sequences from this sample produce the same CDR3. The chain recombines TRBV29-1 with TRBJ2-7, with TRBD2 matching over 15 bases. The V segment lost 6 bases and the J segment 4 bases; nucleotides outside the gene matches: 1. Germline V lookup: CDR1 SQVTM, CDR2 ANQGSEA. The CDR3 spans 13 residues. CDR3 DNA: TGCAGCGTGGGGACTAGCGGGGGGTACGAGCAGTACTTC. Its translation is CSVGTSGGYEQYF.

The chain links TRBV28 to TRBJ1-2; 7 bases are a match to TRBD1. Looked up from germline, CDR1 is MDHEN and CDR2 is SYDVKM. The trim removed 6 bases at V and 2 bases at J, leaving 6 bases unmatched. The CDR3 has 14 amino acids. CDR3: CASSLTGFNYGYTF. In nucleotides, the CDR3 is TGTGCCAGCAGCTTGACAGGGTTCAACTATGGCTACACCTTC.

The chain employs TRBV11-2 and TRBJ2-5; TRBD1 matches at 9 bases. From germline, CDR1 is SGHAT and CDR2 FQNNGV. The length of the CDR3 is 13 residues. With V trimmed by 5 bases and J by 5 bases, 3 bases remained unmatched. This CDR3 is CASSTDRGETQYF. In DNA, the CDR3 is TGTGCCAGCAGCACCGACAGGGGGGAGACCCAGTACTTC.

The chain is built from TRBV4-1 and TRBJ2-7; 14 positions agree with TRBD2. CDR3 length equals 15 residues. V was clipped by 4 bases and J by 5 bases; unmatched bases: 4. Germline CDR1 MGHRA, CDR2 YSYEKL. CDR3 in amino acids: CASSLRLAGGNEQYF. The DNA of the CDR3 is TGCGCCAGCAGCCTTCGACTAGCGGGAGGGAACGAGCAGTACTTC.

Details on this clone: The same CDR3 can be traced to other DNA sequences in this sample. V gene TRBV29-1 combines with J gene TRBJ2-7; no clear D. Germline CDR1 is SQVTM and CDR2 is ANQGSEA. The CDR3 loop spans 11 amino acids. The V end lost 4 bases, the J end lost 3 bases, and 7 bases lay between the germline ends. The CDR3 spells CSVGADYEQYF. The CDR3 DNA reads TGCAGCGTTGGGGCTGACTACGAGCAGTACTTC.

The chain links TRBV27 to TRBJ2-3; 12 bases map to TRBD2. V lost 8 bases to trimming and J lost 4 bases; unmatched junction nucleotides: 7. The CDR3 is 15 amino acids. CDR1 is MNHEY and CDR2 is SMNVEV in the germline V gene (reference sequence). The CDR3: CASASSGGAPDTQYF. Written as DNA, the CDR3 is TGTGCCAGCGCCTCTAGCGGGGGGGCCCCAGATACGCAGTATTTT.

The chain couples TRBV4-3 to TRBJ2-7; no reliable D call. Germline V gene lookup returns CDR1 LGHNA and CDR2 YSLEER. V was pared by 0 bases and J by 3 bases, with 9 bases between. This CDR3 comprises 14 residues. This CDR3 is CASSQDRVGYEQYF. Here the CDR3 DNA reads TGCGCCAGCAGCCAAGATCGGGTTGGCTACGAGCAGTACTTC.

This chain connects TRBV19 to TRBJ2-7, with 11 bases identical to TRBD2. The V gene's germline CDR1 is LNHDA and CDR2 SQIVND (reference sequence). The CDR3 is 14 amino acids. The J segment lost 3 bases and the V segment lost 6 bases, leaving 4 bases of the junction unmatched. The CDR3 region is CASSPGTSGYEQYF. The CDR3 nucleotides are TGTGCCAGTAGCCCCGGGACTAGCGGCTACGAGCAGTACTTC.

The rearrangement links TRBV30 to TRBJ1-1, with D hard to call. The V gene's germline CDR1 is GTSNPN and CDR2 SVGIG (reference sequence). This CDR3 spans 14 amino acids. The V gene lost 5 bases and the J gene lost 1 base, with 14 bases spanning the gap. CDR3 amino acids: CAWEEVGPNTEAFF. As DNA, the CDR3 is TGTGCCTGGGAGGAGGTCGGTCCGAACACTGAAGCTTTCTTT.

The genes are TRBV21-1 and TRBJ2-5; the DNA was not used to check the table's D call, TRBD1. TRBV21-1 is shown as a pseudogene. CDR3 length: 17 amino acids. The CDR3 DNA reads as TGTGCCAGCGACGGCCCGCTCGGAGGAGGGGGCGGAAAGACCCAGTACTTC. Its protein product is CASDGPLGGGGGKTQYF.

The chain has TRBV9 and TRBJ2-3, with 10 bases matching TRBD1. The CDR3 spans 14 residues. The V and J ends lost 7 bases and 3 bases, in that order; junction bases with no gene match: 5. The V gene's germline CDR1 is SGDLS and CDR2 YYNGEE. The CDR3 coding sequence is TGTGCCAGCGATAGGGGACAGGGGACAGATACGCAGTATTTT. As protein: CASDRGQGTDTQYF.